A selection of T cell receptor beta chains follows, all from one sample in a study of blood T cell repertoires in COVID-19. The method was immunoSEQ multiplex PCR; TCRdb's version includes in-frame clones alone and lacks a portion of them. The sample records under 200,000 clones, 75% to 90% being singletons. The sequenced sample was PBMCs or T cells enriched from blood (not recorded which). These receptors were collected from a woman aged 60-75 years who had recovered from COVID-19. Each CDR3 is given with its conserved first and last residue. A D gene is named only where the DNA matches it firmly. Clone size is not always given. Where it is, it says once, few, many or a class for expanded clones.

clone size	CDR3 length	D gene	V gene	J gene	CDR3 DNA	CDR3 protein
.	16	TRBD1	TRBV5-6	TRBJ1-5	TGTGCCAGCAGCCCCTTAAGGGGGCCTAGCAATCAGCCCCAGCATTTT	CASSPLRGPSNQPQHF
.	14	.	TRBV7-2	TRBJ1-4	TGTGCCAGCAGCTATGGACTGATTAATGAAAAACTGTTTTTT	CASSYGLINEKLFF
.	14	TRBD1	TRBV7-2	TRBJ2-7	TGTGCCAGCAGCCGGCCGGGACAGGGCTACGAGCAGTACTTC	CASSRPGQGYEQYF
.	13	TRBD1	TRBV29-1	TRBJ2-7	TGCAGCGTTGAAGGACAGGGGGAGTACGAGCAGTACTTC	CSVEGQGEYEQYF
once	14	TRBD2	TRBV29-1	TRBJ2-7	TGCAGCGTTCTACGACTAGCGGGAGGAGCTGAGCAGTACTTC	CSVLRLAGGAEQYF
.	13	TRBD2	TRBV5-6	TRBJ2-1	TGTGCCAGCAGTCTCGGGACTAGCGGGAGCTTGTTCTTC	CASSLGTSGSLFF
once	14	TRBD1	TRBV5-6	TRBJ1-2	TGTGCCAGCAGCTCTAGGACAGGTTCCTATGGCTACACCTTC	CASSSRTGSYGYTF
.	11	.	TRBV20-1	TRBJ2-7	TGCAGTGCTTCTCGACTGATCGAGCAGTACTTC	CSASRLIEQYF
.	15	TRBD1	TRBV6-5	TRBJ1-1	TGTGCCAGCAGGACAGGGGGCATCGGGAACACTGAAGCTTTCTTT	CASRTGGIGNTEAFF
.	15	TRBD1	TRBV7-8	TRBJ1-6	TGTGCCAGCAGCGGGACAGGGTTGAGGAATTCACCCCTCCACTTT	CASSGTGLRNSPLHF
.	14	TRBD2	TRBV6-5	TRBJ2-5	TGTGCCAGCAGTTACGTCGGGGGAGGGGAGACCCAGTACTTC	CASSYVGGGETQYF
.	15	TRBD1	TRBV3-1/TRBV3-2	TRBJ2-5	TGTGCCAGCAGCACCCGGACAGGACCCGGGGAGACCCAGTACTTC	CASSTRTGPGETQYF
.	14	.	TRBV5-1	TRBJ2-5	TGCGCCAGCAGCTTGCAAGGGGCGGGGGAGACCCAGTACTTC	CASSLQGAGETQYF
.	15	.	TRBV7-2	TRBJ1-6	TGTGCCAGCAGCTCACCCCGGACAAGACTTTCACCCCTCCACTTT	CASSSPRTRLSPLHF